One and the same sample provided the 5 T cell receptor beta chains below, sequenced in a study of blood T cell repertoires in COVID-19. Libraries were prepared by immunoSEQ multiplex PCR; TCRdb keeps only in-frame clonotypes and omits some of them. This sample has 120,000 to 150,000 clones, with approximately 84% found just once. The specimen was PBMCs or T cells enriched from blood (not recorded which). The receptors stem from a man in his forties with acute COVID-19.

The V and J genes are TRBV9 and TRBJ1-3; 9 positions agree with TRBD1. CDR3 size: 15 residues. Germline V gene lookup returns CDR1 SGDLS and CDR2 YYNGEE. Losses at the gene ends were 3 bases for V and 2 bases for J; bases not matched to a gene: 3. DNA for the CDR3: TGTGCCAGCAGCGAGGACAGGGGACCTGGAAACACCATATATTTT. It yields the protein CASSEDRGPGNTIYF.

This sequence joins TRBV30 and TRBJ1-2, with TRBD1 identical over 7 bases. The CDR3 loop spans 13 amino acids. The germline V gene encodes CDR1 GTSNPN and CDR2 SVGIG (reference sequence). Germline trimming cut 0 bases from V and 7 bases from J; bases unmatched to any gene: 5. CDR3 coding DNA: TGTGCCTGGAGTGTACAGGGGTCTTCTGGCTACACCTTC. Encoded protein: CAWSVQGSSGYTF.

The chain recombines TRBV24-1 with TRBJ1-2; TRBD1 agrees at 7 bases. After removal of 6 bases from V and 5 bases from J, the junction contained 2 bases not matched to a gene. Per germline, CDR1 KGHDR and CDR2 SFDVKD. CDR3 length: 12 residues. CDR3 loop: CATSSQGYGYTF. CDR3 DNA sequence: TGTGCCACCAGTTCACAGGGGTATGGCTACACCTTC.

The J gene is TRBJ1-1, the V gene TRBV7-9; TRBD1 matches 9 bases. This CDR3 has 12 amino acids. V shed 5 bases and J 7 bases; nucleotides not matched to a gene: 2. Germline V CDR1 and CDR2: SEHNR, FQNEAQ (reference sequence). In nucleotides, the CDR3 is TGTGCCAGCAGCCCGGGACAGGGTGAAGCTTTCTTT. As protein: CASSPGQGEAFF.

In this sample, this clone turned up a few times. CDR3 loop: CASSLDPTEKLFF. CDR3 sequence (DNA): TGCGCCAGCAGCTTGGATCCGACAGAAAAACTGTTTTTT. This chain uses TRBV5-1 with TRBJ1-4, with no clear D. V was clipped by 0 bases and J by 8 bases, with 8 bases between them. Germline V lookup: CDR1 SGHRS, CDR2 YFSETQ. The CDR3 runs 13 residues.